This is a list of T cell receptor beta chains from one sample in a study of T-cell memory formation after mild COVID-19. TCRdb reanalysed the 5' RACE reads using MiXCR and keeps one entry per CDR3 protein. Of tens of thousands of distinct CDR3 sequences in the sample, roughly 13% were seen once. The material sequenced was PBMCs or a T cell subset sorted from them (not recorded which). The receptors here all came from a man between 18 and 35 years old who had mild COVID-19 (a few samples of this study predate the infection). Cell type and time point are not known. CDR3s include the opening cysteine and the closing phenylalanine or tryptophan. The order of the fields is clone size, V gene, D gene, J gene, CDR3 DNA, CDR3 protein. A D gene is named only where the DNA matches it firmly. For some rows the clone size is stated as once, few or many, or as a class when expanded; others skip it.

few	TRBV20-1	NA	TRBJ1-4	TGCAGTGCTCAGCGCTTGGATGAAAAACTGTTTTTT	CSAQRLDEKLFF
NA	TRBV24-1	NA	TRBJ2-1	TGTGCCACCAGTGATTTGAGAGATGAGCAGTTCTTC	CATSDLRDEQFF
few	TRBV3-1	NA	TRBJ2-7	TGTGCCAGCAGCGCCGCGCCAGCCTACGAGCAGTACTTC	CASSAAPAYEQYF
few	TRBV9	TRBD2	TRBJ2-3	TGTGCCAGCAGCGTAGATCTAGCGGGGGGGCCGATAGATACGCAGTATTTT	CASSVDLAGGPIDTQYF
few	TRBV10-1	TRBD1	TRBJ2-7	TGCGCCAGCAGTGACCCCAGGACAGGGTACGAGCAGTACTTC	CASSDPRTGYEQYF
few	TRBV20-1	TRBD2	TRBJ2-1	TGCAGTGCTAGAGACCTAGGGCGGGGGTACAATGAGCAGTTCTTC	CSARDLGRGYNEQFF
few	TRBV6-5	NA	TRBJ2-5	TGTGCCAGCGGACAGTCCGGTTGGGAGACCCAGTACTTC	CASGQSGWETQYF
NA	TRBV5-4	TRBD2	TRBJ2-1	TGTGCCAGCAGCTTCCCGGGTGGAGGACTAGCCTACAATGAGCAGTTCTTC	CASSFPGGGLAYNEQFF
many	TRBV7-8	NA	TRBJ1-1	TGTGCCAGCCAGGGGCTGACTGAAGCTTTCTTT	CASQGLTEAFF
few	TRBV15	NA	TRBJ1-5	TGTGCCACCAGCAGAGGTAACCCGAGTCGGCATTTT	CATSRGNPSRHF
few	TRBV15	NA	TRBJ1-4	TGTGCCACCAGCAGAGGCCGGGCCTTTAATGAAAAACTGTTTTTT	CATSRGRAFNEKLFF
few	TRBV12-3/TRBV12-4	NA	TRBJ2-1	TGTGCCAGCAGTTCGCCTCAGGGGAATGAGCAGTTCTTC	CASSSPQGNEQFF
few	TRBV6-2/TRBV6-3	TRBD1	TRBJ1-5	TGTGCCAGCACCTCACCTCAGGACAGGACCAATCAGCCCCAGCATTTT	CASTSPQDRTNQPQHF
NA	TRBV11-2	NA	TRBJ1-4	TGTGCCAGCAGCTTAGGCCAGGGTGCGAAACTGTTTTTT	CASSLGQGAKLFF
NA	TRBV7-6	TRBD1	TRBJ2-2	TGTGCCAGCAGCTTTGGTTGGGACAGGGGCCACACCGGGGAGCTGTTTTTT	CASSFGWDRGHTGELFF
NA	TRBV4-3	NA	TRBJ2-5	TGCGCCAGCAGCCAGGAGACCCAGTACTTC	CASSQETQYF
few	TRBV5-1	TRBD2	TRBJ2-5	TGCGCCAGCAGCCTAGGGGAGACTAGCACGGAGACCCAGTACTTC	CASSLGETSTETQYF
NA	TRBV6-2/TRBV6-3	NA	TRBJ2-3	TGTGCCAGCAGTTTGATGGGGGTCCCAACAGATACGCAGTATTTT	CASSLMGVPTDTQYF
many	TRBV7-9	NA	TRBJ2-5	TGTGCCAGCAGCTCAACCGAGGACCCGTACCAAGAGACCCAGTACTTC	CASSSTEDPYQETQYF
NA	TRBV12-3/TRBV12-4	TRBD1	TRBJ2-7	TGTGCCAGCAGTTTACCGAGACAGGGAGTGTACGAGCAGTACTTC	CASSLPRQGVYEQYF
few	TRBV19	NA	TRBJ2-1	TGTGCCAGTAGTGCCGGACTTTTCAATGAGCAGTTCTTC	CASSAGLFNEQFF
few	TRBV11-2	TRBD1	TRBJ1-1	TGTGCCAGCAGCTGGACAGGGATGGAGACTGAAGCTTTCTTT	CASSWTGMETEAFF